This T cell receptor (beta chain) stems from a study of control samples from healthy donors and cancer patients. Repertoires were generated with immunoSEQ multiplex PCR, while TCRdb's copy carries only in-frame clones and drops some. The data show some 120,000 clones, approximately 88% seen once. This clone has a single count. Germline V gives CDR1 LNHDA, CDR2 SQIVND (reference sequence). V lost 10 bases and J 0 bases, leaving 15 bases between the germline ends. This CDR3 has 14 amino acids. The receptor's source is a man aged 50 or older in good health. The sample taken for sequencing was blood. V gene TRBV19 combines with J gene TRBJ1-2; D gene ambiguous. The CDR3 DNA reads as TGTGCCACCTATGCGGATACATCTAACTATGGCTACACCTTC. It is translated as CATYADTSNYGYTF.